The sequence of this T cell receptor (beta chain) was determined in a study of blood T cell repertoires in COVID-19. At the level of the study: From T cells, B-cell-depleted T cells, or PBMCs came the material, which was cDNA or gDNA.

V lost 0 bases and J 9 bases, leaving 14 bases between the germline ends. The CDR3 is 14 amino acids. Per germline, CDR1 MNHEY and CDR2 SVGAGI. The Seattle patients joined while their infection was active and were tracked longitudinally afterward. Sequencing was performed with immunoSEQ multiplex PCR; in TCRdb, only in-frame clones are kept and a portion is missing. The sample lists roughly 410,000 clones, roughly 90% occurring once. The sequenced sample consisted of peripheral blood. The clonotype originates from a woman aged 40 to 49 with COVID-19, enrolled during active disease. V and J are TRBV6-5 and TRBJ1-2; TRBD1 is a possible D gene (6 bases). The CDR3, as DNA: TGTGCCAGCAGTTACTCTACGGTAGGGGGAAGCTACACCTTC. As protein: CASSYSTVGGSYTF.